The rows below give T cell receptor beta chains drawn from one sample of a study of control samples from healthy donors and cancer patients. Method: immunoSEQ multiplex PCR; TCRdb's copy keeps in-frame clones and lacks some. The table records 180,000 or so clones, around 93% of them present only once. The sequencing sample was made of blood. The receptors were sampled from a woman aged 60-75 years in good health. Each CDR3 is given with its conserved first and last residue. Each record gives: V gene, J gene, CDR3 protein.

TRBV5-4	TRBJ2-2	CASSKGIPNTGELFF
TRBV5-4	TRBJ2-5	CASRPGRVAGGRETQYF
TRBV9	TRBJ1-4	CASISARGYEKLFF
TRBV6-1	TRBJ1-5	CASSESGQPQHF
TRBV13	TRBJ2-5	CASTRRAGGRETQYF
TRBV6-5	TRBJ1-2	CASRRQHGGYTF
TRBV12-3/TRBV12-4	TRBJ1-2	CASGGQGVNGYTF
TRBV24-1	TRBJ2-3	CATSDSGQGADTQYF
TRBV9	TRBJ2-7	CASSPTAGGNSYEQYF
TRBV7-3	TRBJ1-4	CASSMDPNEKLFF
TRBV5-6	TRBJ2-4	CASSSARGDIQYF
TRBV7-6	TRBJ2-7	CASSIDRGREQYF
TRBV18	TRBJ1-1	CASSPPSTNTEAFF
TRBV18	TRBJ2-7	CASSPGTSGGASEQYF
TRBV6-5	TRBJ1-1	CASSYSQGNTEAFF
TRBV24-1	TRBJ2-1	CATSESSGNEQFF
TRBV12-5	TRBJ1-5	CASGRGSNSNQPQHF
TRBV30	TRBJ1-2	CAWTRGDGYTF
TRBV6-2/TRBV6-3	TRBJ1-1	CASSYGQHSGTEAFF
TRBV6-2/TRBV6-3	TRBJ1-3	CASSYGFGSSTANTIYF
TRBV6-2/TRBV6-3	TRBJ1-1	CASSYRTGKGADTEAFF
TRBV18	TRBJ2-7	CASSPGQGATYEQYF
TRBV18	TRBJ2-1	CASSPGLAGGNEQFF
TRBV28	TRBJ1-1	CASSFRRTGTFF
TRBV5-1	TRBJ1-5	CASSLGSTSDSNQPQHF
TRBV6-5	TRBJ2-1	CASIGRLGGFNEQFF
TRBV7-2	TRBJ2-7	CASSLGGGTSYEQYF
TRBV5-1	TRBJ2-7	CASTIGTGGSYEQYF
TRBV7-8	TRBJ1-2	CASSLVGGRTNYGYTF
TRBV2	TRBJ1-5	CASSEGTVGQPQHF
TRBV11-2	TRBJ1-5	CASSLVAGFSNQPQHF
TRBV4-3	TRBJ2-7	CASSLKTRGGSYEQYF
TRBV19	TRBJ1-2	CASSIEDRSYGYTF
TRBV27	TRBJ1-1	CASSPPNRAIDTEAFF
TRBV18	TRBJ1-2	CASSPSGTLLISMYTF
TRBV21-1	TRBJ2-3	CASSLSSTDTQYF
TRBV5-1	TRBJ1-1	CASSLDLGAEAFF
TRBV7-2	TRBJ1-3	CASSKRWTGNTGNTIYF
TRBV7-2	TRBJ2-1	CASSSRGGGGNEQFF
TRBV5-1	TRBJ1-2	CASSLALEGGYTF
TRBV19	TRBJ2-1	CASSAAVSSYNEQFF
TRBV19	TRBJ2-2	CASSSAGANTGELFF
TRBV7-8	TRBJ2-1	CASTLITSGAHNEQFF
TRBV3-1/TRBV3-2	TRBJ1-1	CASSHRRWMNTEAFF
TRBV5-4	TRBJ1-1	CASSLRSAGLNTEAFF
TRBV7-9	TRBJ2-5	CASSSGQQGPQETQYF
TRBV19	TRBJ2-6	CASSVPTGANVLTF
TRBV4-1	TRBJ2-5	CASSQDYATSFETQYF
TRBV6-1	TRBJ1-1	CASSGRGVLTLNTEAFF
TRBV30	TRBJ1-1	CAWSVMTGEAFF
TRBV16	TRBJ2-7	CASSLNRDRVVHEQYF
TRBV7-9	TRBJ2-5	CASSLGQGGLQETQYF